Listed here are 27 T cell receptor beta chains from one sample, sequenced in a study of cytotoxic CD8 clonotypes in ibrutinib-treated CLL. Clones were read by immunoSEQ multiplex PCR, and TCRdb kept only the in-frame ones, dropping some. This sample has about 68,000 clones; just over 90% occur once, and the top ten carry just over 3%. This specimen was PBMCs, taken after 12 months of ibrutinib treatment. These receptors originate from a human donor with chronic lymphocytic leukemia.

The table lists this clone with a count of one. The chain links TRBV27 to TRBJ2-1; 13 bases fit TRBD2. The CDR3 consists of 15 residues. J lost 9 bases, V lost 6 bases, and 8 bases had no gene match. Germline CDR1 MNHEY, CDR2 SMNVEV (reference sequence). CDR3: CASSPGLAGYGEQFF. The CDR3 coding sequence is TGTGCCAGCAGCCCGGGACTAGCGGGATACGGTGAGCAGTTCTTC.

The V call is TRBV6-1, the J call TRBJ2-7, with TRBD1 matching 8 bases. Trimming at V came to 4 bases and at J to 0 bases, leaving 2 bases not matched to a gene. The CDR3 consists of 14 residues. Germline V gene sequence: CDR1 MNHNS, CDR2 SASEGT. CDR3 amino acids: CASSVTGASYEQYF. DNA of the CDR3: TGTGCCAGCAGTGTGACAGGGGCCTCCTACGAGCAGTACTTC.

The chain has TRBV10-1 and TRBJ2-1; the match to TRBD2 covers 8 bases. Germline V gene sequence: CDR1 WNHNN, CDR2 SYGVQD (reference sequence). The CDR3 consists of 15 residues. With 5 bases clipped from V and 1 base from J, the junction kept 4 bases outside the gene matches. The DNA of the CDR3 is TGCGCCAGCAGTCCAGTAGCGGGATCCTACAATGAGCAGTTCTTC. Encoded protein: CASSPVAGSYNEQFF.

The genes are TRBV7-9 and TRBJ2-5; D is possibly TRBD2 (6 bases). The CDR3 runs to 15 residues. The V gene's germline CDR1 is SEHNR and CDR2 FQNEAQ (reference sequence). V was shortened by 4 bases and J by 0 bases, with 12 bases between the two germline ends. CDR3 protein: CASSSRWGDQETQYF. The DNA of the CDR3 is TGTGCCAGCAGCTCCCGGTGGGGGGACCAAGAGACCCAGTACTTC.

The rearrangement links TRBV4-3 to TRBJ1-6, with D possibly being TRBD1 (5 bases). This CDR3 has 15 amino acids. The germline V and J ends were trimmed by 0 bases and 10 bases, with 13 bases remaining between them. Germline lookup yields CDR1 LGHNA and CDR2 YSLEER. The CDR3 DNA is TGCGCCAGCAGCCAAGACGGCAGGGTTTACTCACCCCTCCACTTT. It translates to CASSQDGRVYSPLHF.

This chain joins TRBV29-1 and TRBJ2-5, with D tentatively TRBD1 (6 bases). Trimming left V 4 bases short and J 0 bases short, with 12 bases between. Germline CDR1 and CDR2: SQVTM and ANQGSEA. This CDR3 spans 14 amino acids. The chain's CDR3 is CSVVQGIYQETQYF. DNA of the CDR3: TGCAGCGTTGTGCAGGGGATATACCAAGAGACCCAGTACTTC.

V is TRBV7-9 and J is TRBJ2-7; 11 positions match TRBD1. CDR1 is SEHNR and CDR2 is FQNEAQ in the germline V gene (reference sequence). The CDR3 loop spans 15 amino acids. J lost 2 bases, V lost 4 bases, and 4 bases had no gene match. CDR3 region: CASSSDRGLTYEQYF. The DNA of the CDR3 is TGTGCCAGCAGCTCGGACAGGGGGCTTACCTACGAGCAGTACTTC. The variable domain in full, completed from reference TRBV7-9 and TRBJ2-7, reads DTGVSQNPRHKITKRGQNVTFRCDPISEHNRLYWYRQTLGQGPEFLTYFQNEAQLEKSRLLSDRFSAERPKGSFSTLEIQRTEQGDSAMYLCASSSDRGLTYEQYFGPGTRLTVT.

With regard to this clone: This same CDR3 is encoded by further DNA sequences in the sample. This rearrangement joins TRBV2 to TRBJ2-7; 9 nucleotides line up with TRBD2. Germline trimming cut 9 bases from V and 3 bases from J; bases unmatched to any gene: 3. Germline-derived CDR1 and CDR2 are SNHLY and FYNNEI. CDR3 length equals 12 residues. The CDR3 protein is CASSGSSYEQYF. CDR3 in DNA: TGTGCCAGTAGCGGGAGCAGCTACGAGCAGTACTTC.

The V call is TRBV21-1, the J call TRBJ2-3; the table's D call of TRBD2 was not tested on the DNA. TRBV21-1 is termed a pseudogene. The CDR3 extends over 12 amino acids. CDR3 DNA sequence: TGTGCCGCGCGGGAGTCCACAGATACGCAGTATTTT. The encoded protein is CAARESTDTQYF.

About this clone itself: Other DNA sequences from this sample encode an identical CDR3 as well. V usage is TRBV30 and J usage is TRBJ2-7, with D perhaps TRBD2 (6 bases). Trimming took off 0 bases at V and 5 bases at J, with 17 bases between the two ends. The CDR3 sequence is 15 residues long. Per the germline V gene, CDR1 is GTSNPN and CDR2 is SVGIG (reference sequence). CDR3 sequence (DNA): TGTGCCTGGAGTGTACCCGGTGGGCGGGGCCACGAGCAGTACTTC. It codes for CAWSVPGGRGHEQYF.

The rearrangement uses TRBV27 and TRBJ2-1, with 7 bases lining up with TRBD1. The V gene's germline CDR1 is MNHEY and CDR2 SMNVEV (reference sequence). Trimming removed 5 bases from V and 8 bases from J; junction bases left unmatched: 18. This CDR3 is built from 17 residues. CDR3 sequence reads: CASSPFLGVGGRYEQFF. As DNA, the CDR3 is TGTGCCAGCAGTCCCTTTCTTGGGGTAGGGGGCAGGTATGAGCAGTTCTTC.

The gene calls are TRBV7-2 and TRBJ1-3; perhaps TRBD1 as D (5 bases). With 3 bases removed from V and 2 bases from J, the gap between germline ends came to 11 bases. Germline V lookup: CDR1 SGHTA, CDR2 FQGNSA. This CDR3 contains 15 residues. The chain's CDR3 is CASSLGDGPGNTIYF. Here the CDR3 DNA reads TGTGCCAGCAGCTTGGGGGACGGACCTGGAAACACCATATATTTT. The whole variable domain, remainder taken from reference TRBV7-2 and TRBJ1-3, is GAGVSQSPSNKVTEKGKDVELRCDPISGHTALYWYRQSLGQGLEFLIYFQGNSAPDKSGLPSDRFSAERTGGSVSTLTIQRTQQEDSAVYLCASSLGDGPGNTIYFGEGSWLTVV.

The V gene is TRBV10-1, the J gene TRBJ2-4; tentative D call: TRBD2 (5 bases). CDR3 length equals 20 residues. V was clipped by 6 bases and J by 0 bases, with 27 bases between them. Germline CDR1 is WNHNN and CDR2 is SYGVQD (reference sequence). The CDR3 here is CASSSEPPGLATLAKNIQYF. CDR3 DNA: TGCGCCAGCAGCAGTGAGCCTCCCGGGCTAGCAACCCTAGCCAAAAACATTCAGTACTTC.

The rearrangement uses TRBV19 and TRBJ1-1; D is perhaps TRBD1 (6 bases). The germline V and J ends were trimmed by 3 bases and 1 base, with 15 bases remaining between them. There are 16 residues in the CDR3. Germline CDR1 is LNHDA and CDR2 is SQIVND (reference sequence). Here the CDR3 DNA reads TGTGCCAGTAGTATGGGTTTGAAGGGACAGAACACTGAAGCTTTCTTT. Translating it yields CASSMGLKGQNTEAFF.

The CDR3 bases are TGTGCCAGCAGCCAAGTTTATGCTAGCGGCACAGATACGCAGTATTTT. Its translation: CASSQVYASGTDTQYF. The chain links TRBV4-2 to TRBJ2-3; TRBD2 might be the D (6 bases). The CDR3 loop spans 16 amino acids. Germline assignment: CDR1 LGHNA and CDR2 YNFKEQ. V gave up 1 base and J gave up 1 base, with 12 bases separating them.

The chain joins TRBV28 to TRBJ1-3, with D maybe TRBD1 (5 bases). The germline V gene encodes CDR1 MDHEN and CDR2 SYDVKM. The germline V and J ends were trimmed by 2 bases and 1 base, with 9 bases remaining between them. The CDR3 sequence is 15 residues long. CDR3 amino acids: CASSLRQGSGNTIYF. The CDR3 nucleotides are TGTGCCAGCAGTTTAAGGCAGGGATCTGGAAACACCATATATTTT. Filled out from reference TRBV28 and TRBJ1-3, the complete variable domain reads DVKVTQSSRYLVKRTGEKVFLECVQDMDHENMFWYRQDPGLGLRLIYFSYDVKMKEKGDIPEGYSVSREKKERFSLILESASTNQTSMYLCASSLRQGSGNTIYFGEGSWLTVV.

This chain connects TRBV7-6 to TRBJ1-2; 7 positions agree with TRBD1. CDR1 and CDR2 from the germline V gene are SGHVS and FNYEAQ. The J segment lost 4 bases and the V segment lost 1 base, leaving 9 bases of the junction unmatched. The CDR3 has 16 residues. CDR3 region: CASSLGTRDSFYGYTF. Here the CDR3 DNA reads TGTGCCAGCAGCTTAGGAACCCGGGACAGCTTCTATGGCTACACCTTC.

The V call is TRBV29-1, the J call TRBJ2-7, with D hard to call. This CDR3 is 13 amino acids long. V was trimmed by 1 base and J by 2 bases, leaving 9 bases between them. Germline CDR1 reads SQVTM; CDR2 reads ANQGSEA. This CDR3 is CSVEGVGAYEQYF. CDR3 DNA: TGCAGCGTTGAAGGCGTCGGAGCCTACGAGCAGTACTTC.

This chain connects TRBV7-2 to TRBJ1-3; D unclear. Trimming took 5 bases from V and 0 from J, leaving 14 bases between them. Looked up from germline, CDR1 is SGHTA and CDR2 is FQGNSA. This CDR3 spans 16 amino acids. Here the CDR3 DNA reads TGTGCCAGCAGCGCCCAGACTGCCACCTCTGGAAACACCATATATTTT. It is translated as CASSAQTATSGNTIYF.

This clone was observed a single time. The V gene is TRBV5-1, the J gene TRBJ2-1; 7 bases line up with TRBD1. CDR1 SGHRS and CDR2 YFSETQ come from the germline V gene. This CDR3 has 14 residues. The ends lost 2 bases at V and 8 bases at J; junction bases unmatched: 7. The DNA for the CDR3 is TGCGCCAGCAGCTTAGAAGGGGGCGCCTATGAGCAGTTCTTC. Translating it yields CASSLEGGAYEQFF.

V is TRBV5-4 and J is TRBJ2-7, with TRBD1 matching over 9 bases. The germline gives CDR1 SGHNT, CDR2 YYREEE (reference sequence). Germline trimming cut 4 bases from V and 6 bases from J; bases unmatched to any gene: 8. The CDR3 consists of 14 residues. The CDR3 is CASSGDRVFTEQYF. The CDR3 nucleotides read TGTGCCAGCAGCGGGGACAGGGTTTTCACCGAGCAGTACTTC. Full variable domain (missing parts from reference TRBV5-4 and TRBJ2-7): ETGVTQSPTHLIKTRGQQVTLRCSSQSGHNTVSWYQQALGQGPQFIFQYYREEENGRGNFPPRFSGLQFPNYSSELNVNALELDDSALYLCASSGDRVFTEQYFGPGTRLTVT.

The V gene is TRBV7-9, the J gene TRBJ1-2; tentative D call: TRBD1 (6 bases). This CDR3 region has 16 residues. Per germline, CDR1 SEHNR and CDR2 FQNEAQ (reference sequence). Trimming shortened V by 5 bases and J by 3 bases, and 19 bases separated the two germline ends. The CDR3 DNA reads as TGTGCCAGCAGCCCTAGCGGGGGGGGCGTTGACTATGGCTACACCTTC. It is translated as CASSPSGGGVDYGYTF. The complete variable domain, with remaining parts taken from reference TRBV7-9 and TRBJ1-2, reads DTGVSQNPRHKITKRGQNVTFRCDPISEHNRLYWYRQTLGQGPEFLTYFQNEAQLEKSRLLSDRFSAERPKGSFSTLEIQRTEQGDSAMYLCASSPSGGGVDYGYTFGSGTRLTVV.

This rearrangement joins TRBV9 to TRBJ2-3; 12 nucleotides agree with TRBD2. Germline CDR1 is SGDLS and CDR2 is YYNGEE. Trimming at V came to 4 bases and at J to 3 bases, leaving 12 bases not matched to a gene. This CDR3 is 18 amino acids long. CDR3 nucleotides: TGTGCCAGCAGCCCTCGACTAGCGGGAGCGCCATTGACAGATACGCAGTATTTT. This gives the protein CASSPRLAGAPLTDTQYF. The full variable domain, with the rest looked up from reference TRBV9 and TRBJ2-3, is DSGVTQTPKHLITATGQRVTLRCSPRSGDLSVYWYQQSLDQGLQFLIQYYNGEERAKGNILERFSAQQFPDLHSELNLSSLELGDSALYFCASSPRLAGAPLTDTQYFGPGTRLTVL.

The CDR3 loop reads CASSRLPGQGLHEQYF. The CDR3 DNA reads TGCGCCAGCAGCCGTCTGCCGGGACAGGGTCTACACGAGCAGTACTTC. This rearrangement joins TRBV4-1 to TRBJ2-7; TRBD1 agrees at 9 bases. CDR3 length equals 16 residues. The germline V gene has CDR1 MGHRA and CDR2 YSYEKL. V trimming: 4 bases; J trimming: 5 bases; junction bases outside the gene matches: 12.

V usage is TRBV4-2 and J usage is TRBJ2-3, with TRBD2 matching 11 bases. This CDR3 has 16 residues. J gave up 5 bases and V 0 bases, and 4 bases lay outside the gene matches. Per germline, CDR1 LGHNA and CDR2 YNFKEQ. The DNA for the CDR3 is TGTGCCAGCAGCCAAGAGAGGCTAGCGGGGGGAGATACGCAGTATTTT. Amino acid sequence: CASSQERLAGGDTQYF.

The chain combines TRBV10-3 with TRBJ2-3; 7 nucleotides agree with TRBD2. The CDR3 spans 19 residues. The J segment lost 0 bases and the V segment lost 6 bases, leaving 18 bases of the junction unmatched. Per germline, CDR1 ENHRY and CDR2 SYGVKD. In DNA form, the CDR3 reads TGTGCCATCAGGGATCTTAGCGGGCAAAAAACCCCTAGCACAGATACGCAGTATTTT. This sequence encodes CAIRDLSGQKTPSTDTQYF.

The V call is TRBV7-3, the J call TRBJ2-1; 9 bases align to TRBD1. V lost 4 bases to trimming and J lost 5 bases; unmatched junction nucleotides: 6. The germline V gene has CDR1 SGHTA and CDR2 FQGTGA. This CDR3 comprises 15 residues. In DNA, the CDR3 is TGTGCCAGCAGCTCCGGACAGGGGTATGACAATGAGCAGTTCTTC. Translating it yields CASSSGQGYDNEQFF.